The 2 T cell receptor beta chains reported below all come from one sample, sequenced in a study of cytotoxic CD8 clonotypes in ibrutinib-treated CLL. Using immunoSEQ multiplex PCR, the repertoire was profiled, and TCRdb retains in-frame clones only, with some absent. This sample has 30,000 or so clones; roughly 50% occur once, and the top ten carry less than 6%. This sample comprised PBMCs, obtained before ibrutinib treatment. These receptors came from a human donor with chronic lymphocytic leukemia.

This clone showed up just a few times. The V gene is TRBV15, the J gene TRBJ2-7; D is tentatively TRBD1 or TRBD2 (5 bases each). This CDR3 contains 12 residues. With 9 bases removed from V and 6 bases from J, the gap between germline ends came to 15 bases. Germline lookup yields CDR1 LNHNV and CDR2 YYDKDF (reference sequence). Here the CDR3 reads CATGDGPLEQYF. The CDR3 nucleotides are TGTGCCACGGGGGACGGCCCCCTCGAGCAGTACTTC.

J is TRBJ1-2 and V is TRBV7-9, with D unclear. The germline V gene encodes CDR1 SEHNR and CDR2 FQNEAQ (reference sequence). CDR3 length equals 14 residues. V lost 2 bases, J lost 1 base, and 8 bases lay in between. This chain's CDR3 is CASSLRVGNYGYTF. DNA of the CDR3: TGTGCCAGCAGCTTACGCGTCGGTAACTATGGCTACACCTTC.